One and the same sample provided the 31 T cell receptor beta chains below, sequenced in a study of blood T cell repertoires in COVID-19. Produced via immunoSEQ multiplex PCR; TCRdb's table is partial and in-frame only. Of 120,000 to 150,000 clones listed, more than 75% are singletons. Sequencing used peripheral blood. All receptors come from a man aged 60 to 75 with acute or convalescent COVID-19.

This rearrangement joins TRBV6-1 to TRBJ2-5, with D possibly matching TRBD2 (5 bases). The CDR3 loop spans 16 amino acids. Germline V gene data show CDR1 as MNHNS and CDR2 as SASEGT. V was pared by 1 base and J by 1 base, with 13 bases between. The CDR3 coding sequence is TGTGCCAGCAGTGAAGGAATAGCGCCTTTCCAAGAGACCCAGTACTTC. Its protein product is CASSEGIAPFQETQYF.

This sequence joins TRBV5-1 and TRBJ2-7; no clear D gene. Germline V gene sequence: CDR1 SGHRS, CDR2 YFSETQ. The CDR3 covers 15 residues. V was trimmed by 4 bases and J by 0 bases, leaving 14 bases between them. CDR3 region: CASSPPGDPSYEQYF. The DNA of the CDR3 is TGCGCCAGCAGCCCACCGGGTGACCCCTCCTACGAGCAGTACTTC.

In its sample, this clone was seen once. The J gene is TRBJ2-5, the V gene TRBV5-5; no clear D. The CDR3 has 16 residues. Trimming cost V 2 bases and J 1 base, with 15 bases left between them. CDR1 and CDR2 (germline): SGHKS, YYEKEE (reference sequence). The CDR3 DNA is TGTGCCAGCAGCTTAGGAGAAGGTCTACTCCAAGAGACCCAGTACTTC. It translates to CASSLGEGLLQETQYF.

The V call is TRBV30, the J call TRBJ2-5; D gene unclear. Germline CDR1 reads GTSNPN; CDR2 reads SVGIG (reference sequence). This CDR3 comprises 16 residues. The V and J ends lost 0 bases and 1 base respectively, with 15 bases between them. The CDR3 here is CAWSVVAVRPQETQYF. In DNA, the CDR3 is TGTGCCTGGAGTGTTGTTGCGGTGAGACCCCAAGAGACCCAGTACTTC.

The chain joins TRBV5-1 to TRBJ2-7; a weak D match, TRBD1 (5 bases). The germline V gene encodes CDR1 SGHRS and CDR2 YFSETQ. The CDR3 has 14 amino acids. V dropped 0 bases and J dropped 5 bases, with 12 bases sitting between them. This chain's CDR3 is CASSLAGFSHEQYF. CDR3 nucleotide sequence: TGCGCCAGCAGCTTGGCAGGGTTCAGCCACGAGCAGTACTTC. The complete variable domain, with remaining parts taken from reference TRBV5-1 and TRBJ2-7, reads KAGVTQTPRYLIKTRGQQVTLSCSPISGHRSVSWYQQTPGQGLQFLFEYFSETQRNKGNFPGRFSGRQFSNSRSEMNVSTLELGDSALYLCASSLAGFSHEQYFGPGTRLTVT.

The chain is built from TRBV18 and TRBJ2-3, with TRBD2 identical over 8 bases. Germline CDR1 and CDR2: KGHSH and LQKENI. V dropped 3 bases and J dropped 3; count of bases not matched to a gene: 2. This CDR3 is 14 amino acids long. DNA for the CDR3: TGTGCCAGCTCACCGGGACTAGGAACAGATACGCAGTATTTT. Amino acid sequence: CASSPGLGTDTQYF.

This chain connects TRBV5-4 to TRBJ2-1; 11 positions agree with TRBD2. The CDR3 is 15 amino acids. Trimming cost V 4 bases and J 6 bases; bases outside gene matches: 6. Germline V gene sequence: CDR1 SGHNT, CDR2 YYREEE (reference sequence). The DNA for the CDR3 is TGTGCCAGCAGCAGACTAGCGGGAATAGCCAATGAGCAGTTCTTC. Translating it yields CASSRLAGIANEQFF. Full variable domain (missing parts from reference TRBV5-4 and TRBJ2-1): ETGVTQSPTHLIKTRGQQVTLRCSSQSGHNTVSWYQQALGQGPQFIFQYYREEENGRGNFPPRFSGLQFPNYSSELNVNALELDDSALYLCASSRLAGIANEQFFGPGTRLTVL.

V is TRBV24-1 and J is TRBJ2-1; tentatively, D is TRBD2 (5 bases). This CDR3 contains 15 residues. Trimming left V 1 base short and J 6 bases short, with 12 bases between. CDR1 is KGHDR and CDR2 is SFDVKD in the germline V gene. Here the CDR3 DNA reads TGTGCCACCAGTGATTTCCAGCGGAATATCAATGAGCAGTTCTTC. This gives the protein CATSDFQRNINEQFF.

The rearrangement links TRBV7-2 to TRBJ2-7; D possibly corresponds to TRBD2 (5 bases). Germline assignment: CDR1 SGHTA and CDR2 FQGNSA. CDR3 length: 14 residues. Trimming removed 1 base at V and 3 bases at J, with 10 bases between. CDR3 DNA sequence: TGTGCCAGCAGCTTAGGGGGAAGCGGCTACGAGCAGTACTTC. Residues: CASSLGGSGYEQYF. The entire variable domain, with the rest obtained from reference TRBV7-2 and TRBJ2-7, is as follows: GAGVSQSPSNKVTEKGKDVELRCDPISGHTALYWYRQSLGQGLEFLIYFQGNSAPDKSGLPSDRFSAERTGGSVSTLTIQRTQQEDSAVYLCASSLGGSGYEQYFGPGTRLTVT.

This chain uses TRBV5-1 with TRBJ2-7, with TRBD1 matching 8 bases. Looked up from germline, CDR1 is SGHRS and CDR2 is YFSETQ. There are 14 residues in the CDR3. Trimming at V came to 5 bases and at J to 5 bases, leaving 9 bases not matched to a gene. In DNA, the CDR3 is TGCGCCAGCAGGGGCCAGGGGGCGCAGGACGAGCAGTACTTC. It encodes CASRGQGAQDEQYF.

This chain joins TRBV12-3 or TRBV12-4 and TRBJ1-1; maybe TRBD1 (5 bases). V was cut by 6 bases and J by 1 base, with 9 bases left in between. The CDR3 runs to 13 residues. The CDR3 here is CASRGLGNTEAFF. The CDR3 DNA reads as TGTGCCAGCAGGGGACTGGGGAACACTGAAGCTTTCTTT.

This clone was found once. This sequence joins TRBV7-8 and TRBJ2-2, with 10 bases identical to TRBD1. The V gene end was trimmed by 4 bases and the J gene end by 5 bases; junction bases not matched to a gene: 13. Per germline, CDR1 SGHVS and CDR2 FQNEAQ. CDR3 size: 18 residues. The CDR3 here is CASSSSTTGTGDTGELFF. The CDR3 bases are TGTGCCAGCAGCTCCAGCACGACCGGGACAGGGGATACCGGGGAGCTGTTTTTT.

This chain joins TRBV19 and TRBJ1-1; 8 bases fit TRBD1. The CDR3 spans 16 residues. V was pared by 3 bases and J by 1 base, with 7 bases of the junction left unmatched. CDR1 is LNHDA, CDR2 SQIVND, per germline (reference sequence). The CDR3 DNA sequence: TGTGCCAGTAGTATCAGGAACAGGGGGAGGAACACTGAAGCTTTCTTT. As protein: CASSIRNRGRNTEAFF.

The gene calls are TRBV5-6 and TRBJ2-5; D is possibly TRBD1 (6 bases). Trimming took off 3 bases at V and 4 bases at J, with 13 bases between the two ends. This CDR3 region has 14 residues. In germline, CDR1 is SGHDT, CDR2 YYEEEE. CDR3 in amino acids: CASSYSDRRETQYF. The CDR3 region has the DNA TGTGCCAGCAGCTATTCCGACAGGAGAGAGACCCAGTACTTC.

V gene TRBV2 combines with J gene TRBJ1-2, with D possibly matching TRBD1 (6 bases). Looked up from germline, CDR1 is SNHLY and CDR2 is FYNNEI. V gave up 3 bases and J gave up 12 bases, with 17 bases separating them. The CDR3 is made up of 13 amino acids. CDR3 nucleotide sequence: TGTGCCAGCAGTGATCAGGGGACAAATAGAAACACCTTC. It yields the protein CASSDQGTNRNTF.

To note about this clone: A much larger clone differs by one base, so this may be a read error. The chain has TRBV5-4 and TRBJ1-2; D ambiguous. The V end lost 0 bases, the J end lost 2 bases, and 5 bases lay between the germline ends. Looked up from germline, CDR1 is SGHNT and CDR2 is YYREEE (reference sequence). The CDR3 is 13 residues long. CDR3 sequence reads: CASSLDSNYGYTF. In DNA, the CDR3 is TGTGCCAGCAGCTTGGACAGCAACTATGGCTACACCTTC.

This clone was observed a single time. V usage is TRBV5-1 and J usage is TRBJ2-6, with D possibly being TRBD1 (5 bases). The CDR3 sequence is 18 residues long. Deletions cut 4 bases from V and 0 bases from J, with 17 bases between. Per the germline V gene, CDR1 is SGHRS and CDR2 is YFSETQ. In DNA form, the CDR3 reads TGCGCCAGCAGCACCACGACAGATACCGCCTCTGGGGCCAACGTCCTGACTTTC. Translated, it gives CASSTTTDTASGANVLTF.

V usage is TRBV19 and J usage is TRBJ2-7; D gene uncertain. The V end lost 1 base, the J end lost 3 bases, and 13 bases lay between the germline ends. In germline, CDR1 is LNHDA, CDR2 SQIVND (reference sequence). The CDR3 length is 15 residues. The CDR3 is CASSIGGLFGYEQYF. In DNA, the CDR3 is TGTGCCAGTAGTATAGGCGGATTGTTCGGCTACGAGCAGTACTTC.

The gene calls are TRBV2 and TRBJ2-7; 7 positions agree with TRBD1. This CDR3 has 16 residues. The germline V gene encodes CDR1 SNHLY and CDR2 FYNNEI. Trimming removed 1 base from V and 2 bases from J; junction bases left unmatched: 8. CDR3 sequence (DNA): TGTGCCAGCAGTGAAGAGCCGGCCGGGACAGCCTACGAGCAGTACTTC. It specifies CASSEEPAGTAYEQYF.

The V call is TRBV27, the J call TRBJ2-7, with D possibly TRBD2 on 6 matching bases. Trimming cost V 5 bases and J 3 bases, with 11 bases left between them. This CDR3 comprises 13 residues. Germline CDR1 reads MNHEY; CDR2 reads SMNVEV (reference sequence). CDR3: CASSPLGGYEQYF. In DNA form, the CDR3 reads TGTGCCAGCAGTCCCCTGGGGGGCTACGAGCAGTACTTC.

The chain has TRBV19 and TRBJ2-5, with 10 bases that match TRBD2. CDR1 LNHDA and CDR2 SQIVND come from the germline V gene (reference sequence). V gave up 7 bases and J gave up 5 bases; unmatched junction bases: 10. This CDR3 contains 15 residues. The CDR3 sequence is CASKAASGSQETQYF. CDR3 sequence (DNA): TGTGCCAGTAAGGCTGCTAGCGGGAGCCAGGAGACCCAGTACTTC.

The V and J genes are TRBV6-5 and TRBJ2-7; 12 bases match TRBD1. Losses at the gene ends were 4 bases for V and 6 bases for J; bases not matched to a gene: 10. This CDR3 has 16 amino acids. Per germline, CDR1 MNHEY and CDR2 SVGAGI. The CDR3 here is CASSLPTGQGASEQYF. The CDR3 DNA reads TGTGCCAGCAGTTTGCCTACGGGACAGGGGGCGTCCGAGCAGTACTTC.

V gene TRBV9 combines with J gene TRBJ2-2; a weak D match, TRBD2 (5 bases). V lost 5 bases, J lost 7 bases, and 6 bases lay in between. CDR1 SGDLS and CDR2 YYNGEE come from the germline V gene. The CDR3 runs to 11 residues. Written as DNA, the CDR3 is TGTGCCAGCAGGGCGGGCGGGGAGCTGTTTTTT. The encoded protein is CASRAGGELFF.

This clone was picked up one time. The J gene is TRBJ2-3, the V gene TRBV19, with D possibly matching TRBD2 (6 bases). V lost 2 bases and J lost 0, with 12 bases in between. Germline V gene data show CDR1 as LNHDA and CDR2 as SQIVND (reference sequence). The CDR3 loop spans 16 amino acids. CDR3 protein: CASSILAELSTDTQYF. The CDR3 DNA reads TGTGCCAGTAGTATATTAGCGGAACTTAGCACAGATACGCAGTATTTT.

The chain joins TRBV2 to TRBJ2-7; 9 nucleotides line up with TRBD1. CDR1 SNHLY and CDR2 FYNNEI come from the germline V gene. The length of the CDR3 is 14 residues. The ends lost 5 bases at V and 3 bases at J; junction bases unmatched: 5. The DNA for the CDR3 is TGTGCCAGCAGTATCGGACAGGGGAACTACGAGCAGTACTTC. The encoded protein is CASSIGQGNYEQYF.

The chain recombines TRBV5-8 with TRBJ2-1, with 8 bases fitting TRBD1. V lost 4 bases and J lost 4; bases outside the gene matches: 1. Germline V gives CDR1 SGHTS, CDR2 YDEGEE. The CDR3 contains 13 residues. The CDR3 DNA is TGTGCCAGCAGCCAGGGGGCATACAATGAGCAGTTCTTC. This codes for CASSQGAYNEQFF.

This clone was recorded a few times. The chain employs TRBV6-1 and TRBJ2-7, with 9 bases identical to TRBD1. The CDR3 spans 14 residues. With 2 bases clipped from V and 6 bases from J, the junction kept 5 bases outside the gene matches. CDR1 is MNHNS, CDR2 SASEGT, per germline. The CDR3 DNA reads as TGTGCCAGCAGTGAACTGGACAGGGGAGCCGAGCAGTACTTC. It encodes CASSELDRGAEQYF.

To note about this clone: The junction departs from germline at one end; a sequencing error may be responsible. Other DNA sequences in this sample translate to the same CDR3. The chain recombines TRBV5-1 with TRBJ1-2, with D possibly matching TRBD1 (6 bases). The CDR3 has 13 residues. CDR1 is SGHRS, CDR2 YFSETQ, per germline. The CDR3 spells CASSPQGNYGYTF. CDR3 coding DNA: TGCGCTAGCAGCCCACAGGGTAACTATGGCTACACCTTC.

J is TRBJ1-1 and V is TRBV5-6; D uncertain. The germline V gene encodes CDR1 SGHDT and CDR2 YYEEEE. Trimming removed 0 bases at V and 4 bases at J, with 10 bases between. This CDR3 comprises 14 residues. CDR3 sequence: CASSLVTGSTEAFF. CDR3 DNA: TGTGCCAGCAGCTTGGTAACCGGGAGCACTGAAGCTTTCTTT.

The V call is TRBV3-1 (or the pseudogene TRBV3-2), the J call TRBJ1-5, with 11 bases lining up with TRBD1. With V trimmed by 0 bases and J by 2 bases, 3 bases remained unmatched. In germline, CDR1 is LGHDT, CDR2 YNNKEL (reference sequence). This CDR3 is 17 amino acids long. The CDR3 nucleotides read TGTGCCAGCAGCCAAGACTGGACAGGGGGCGGCAATCAGCCCCAGCATTTT. Amino acid sequence: CASSQDWTGGGNQPQHF.

Remarks on this clone: The junction departs from germline at one end; a sequencing error may be responsible. The rearrangement joins TRBV7-6 to TRBJ1-2; D not resolved. Germline V gene sequence: CDR1 SGHVS, CDR2 FNYEAQ. This CDR3 region has 16 residues. CDR3 DNA: TGTGCCAGCAGCCTAAGCATCGGAAGTCCGCGGGAGCAAATCTCCTTC. It codes for CASSLSIGSPREQISF.